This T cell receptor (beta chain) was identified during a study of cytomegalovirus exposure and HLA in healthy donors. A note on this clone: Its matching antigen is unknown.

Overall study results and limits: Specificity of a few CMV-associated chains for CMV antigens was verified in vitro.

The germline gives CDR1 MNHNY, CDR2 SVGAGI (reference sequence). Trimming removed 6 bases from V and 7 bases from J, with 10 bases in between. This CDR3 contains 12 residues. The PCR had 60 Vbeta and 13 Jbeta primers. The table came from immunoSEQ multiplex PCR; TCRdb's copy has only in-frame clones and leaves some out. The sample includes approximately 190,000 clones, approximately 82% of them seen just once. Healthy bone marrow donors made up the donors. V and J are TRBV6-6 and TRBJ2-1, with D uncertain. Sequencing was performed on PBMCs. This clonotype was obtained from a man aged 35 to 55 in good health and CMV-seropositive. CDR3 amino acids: CASSRPRNEQFF. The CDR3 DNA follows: TGTGCCAGCAGCCGTCCCAGGAATGAGCAGTTCTTC.